These T cell receptor beta chains were read from a single sample in a study of blood T cell repertoires in COVID-19. Produced via immunoSEQ multiplex PCR; TCRdb's table is partial and in-frame only. The sample carries some 59,000 clones, around 77% recorded once. The specimen sequenced was peripheral blood. Receptors were obtained from a man older than 75 with active or convalescent COVID-19. Each CDR3 is given with its conserved first and last residue. The D gene is left open where the match is weak. Clone size is not always given. Where it is, it says once, few, many or a class for expanded clones.

d_call cdr3_length j_call clone_size v_call cdr3_nt cdr3_aa
TRBD1 16 TRBJ2-1 NA TRBV7-6 TGTGCCAGCAGCTTAGCGCCCGGGACAGGGGGTGGTGAGCAGTTCTTC CASSLAPGTGGGEQFF
NA 15 TRBJ2-7 NA TRBV7-6 TGTGCCAGCAGCTTAGCGGGAGGGGGGACGGAGGAGCAGTACTTC CASSLAGGGTEEQYF
TRBD1 16 TRBJ2-7 NA TRBV9 TGTGCCAGCAGCGTAGGTTGGACAGGGGGAGTCTACGAGCAGTACTTC CASSVGWTGGVYEQYF
NA 16 TRBJ2-5 NA TRBV24-1 TGTGCCACCAGTGATTTAGATTTTACAGCTCAAGAGACCCAGTACTTC CATSDLDFTAQETQYF
TRBD1 15 TRBJ1-1 NA TRBV7-8 TGTGCCAGCAGCTTCGTACAGGGGGCGAGGACTGAAGCTTTCTTT CASSFVQGARTEAFF
NA 15 TRBJ2-7 NA TRBV6-5 TGTGCCAGCAGCCGGAAAACAGGGAGCTCCTACGAGCAGTACTTC CASSRKTGSSYEQYF
NA 14 TRBJ2-3 NA TRBV5-5 TGTGCCAGCAGCCTTCCAGACAACACAGATACGCAGTATTTT CASSLPDNTDTQYF
NA 15 TRBJ1-1 NA TRBV6-5 TGTGCCAGCAGCCTACAATTTACAGGGAACACTGAAGCTTTCTTT CASSLQFTGNTEAFF
NA 14 TRBJ1-1 few TRBV25-1 TGTGCCAGCAGTGAATACCGGGGAACGACTGAAGCTTTCTTT CASSEYRGTTEAFF
NA 15 TRBJ2-5 NA TRBV29-1 TGCAGCGTTGTGTTTTTATTTGGGGAGCAAGAGACCCAGTACTTC CSVVFLFGEQETQYF
NA 13 TRBJ1-3 NA TRBV19 TGTGCCACAAACAGGGTGCCGGGAAACACCATATATTTT CATNRVPGNTIYF
NA 15 TRBJ2-5 NA TRBV9 TGTGCCAGCAGCGTAGCGACAGGCCGCCAGGAGACCCAGTACTTC CASSVATGRQETQYF
NA 15 TRBJ1-1 NA TRBV9 TGTGCCAGCAGCGGAAAACAGTATTGGGACACTGAAGCTTTCTTT CASSGKQYWDTEAFF
TRBD1 15 TRBJ2-7 NA TRBV5-1 TGCGCCAGCACCCCGGGGTCGGGACAGGGGTCCGAGCAGTACTTC CASTPGSGQGSEQYF
NA 13 TRBJ1-1 NA TRBV7-2 TGTGCCAGCAGTAAAGAGAGAGACTCTAAAGCTTTCTTT CASSKERDSKAFF
NA 14 TRBJ2-5 NA TRBV7-2 TGTGCCAGCAGCTTAGACCCTCGGAGGGAGACCCAGTACTTC CASSLDPRRETQYF
TRBD2 16 TRBJ2-7 NA TRBV15 TGTGCCACCAGCAGAGGGGAGACTAGCGGGATCCACGAGCAGTACTTC CATSRGETSGIHEQYF
NA 15 TRBJ1-1 NA TRBV6-5 TGTGCCAGCAGTTACTCGAGGGCCCTGAACACTGAAGCTTTCTTT CASSYSRALNTEAFF
TRBD1 15 TRBJ2-3 NA TRBV7-8 TGTGCCAGCAGCTCCAGGGGGCGCTCCCATAATACGCAGTATTTT CASSSRGRSHNTQYF
NA 12 TRBJ1-2 NA TRBV6-6 TGTGCCAGCGGGCGGGAAAACTATGGCTACACCTTC CASGRENYGYTF
NA 14 TRBJ1-6 NA TRBV4-2 TGTGCCAGCAGCCAAGATCAGCCAGGGCGTACCCTCCACTTT CASSQDQPGRTLHF
NA 15 TRBJ2-7 NA TRBV7-2 TGTGCCAGCAGCTTAGTGGGGACTTACTTCTACGAGCAGTACTTC CASSLVGTYFYEQYF
TRBD2 15 TRBJ2-3 NA TRBV28 TGTGCCAGCAGTCGTCCGGGGGGGGGTACAGATACGCAGTATTTT CASSRPGGGTDTQYF
NA 12 TRBJ2-5 once TRBV5-1 TGCGCCAGCAGCTTAACTCAAGAGACCCAGTACTTC CASSLTQETQYF
NA 16 TRBJ1-3 NA TRBV3-1/TRBV3-2 TGTGCCAGCAGCCTATACAGGGCCCCCTCTGGAAACACCATATATTTT CASSLYRAPSGNTIYF
NA 13 TRBJ2-3 NA TRBV6-2/TRBV6-3 TGTGCCAGCAGCGGAGGCTCCACAGATACGCAGTATTTT CASSGGSTDTQYF
NA 14 TRBJ2-5 NA TRBV24-1 TGTGCCACCAGTGCTTGGACAGACCAAGAGACCCAGTACTTC CATSAWTDQETQYF
TRBD1 15 TRBJ1-3 NA TRBV9 TGTGCCAGCAGCGGGAACAGGGGCGCGAGAAACACCATATATTTT CASSGNRGARNTIYF
NA 14 TRBJ1-6 NA TRBV10-3 TGTGCCATCAGTTCGGGGATGAATAATTCACCCCTCCACTTT CAISSGMNNSPLHF
NA 15 TRBJ2-7 NA TRBV6-5 TGTGCCAGCAGTTACTCGTTAGCCAGCTCCTACGAGCAGTACTTC CASSYSLASSYEQYF
NA 16 TRBJ1-5 many TRBV21-1 TGTGCCAGCAGCACTCGGACAGGGGAGAGCAATCAGCCCCAGCATTTT CASSTRTGESNQPQHF
NA 18 TRBJ2-2 NA TRBV7-9 TGTGCCAGCACAAGGGCAGGGGGGATCCCCACGAACACCGGGGAGCTGTTTTTT CASTRAGGIPTNTGELFF
NA 14 TRBJ2-3 NA TRBV24-1 TGTGCCACCAGTGATTTCCCACACACAGATACGCAGTATTTT CATSDFPHTDTQYF